These 11 T cell receptor beta chains were all obtained from the same sample, sequenced in a study of blood T cell repertoires in COVID-19. The data were produced by immunoSEQ multiplex PCR, yet TCRdb's version contains in-frame clones alone and is incomplete. Of approximately 290,000 clones listed, approximately 85% were seen once; the top ten hold about 1%. Sequenced material: peripheral blood. These receptors were obtained from a human donor with COVID-19, enrolled during active disease. The donor label of this sample is uncertain.

This clone was observed a single time. The chain recombines TRBV10-3 with TRBJ1-1; weak D call: TRBD1 (6 bases). CDR1 is ENHRY, CDR2 SYGVKD, per germline. The length of the CDR3 is 15 residues. Between the trimmed V and J ends, which lost 3 bases and 1 base, there was a span of 12 bases. The CDR3 spells CAISDKGTPNTEAFF. CDR3 nucleotides: TGTGCCATCAGTGATAAGGGGACACCGAACACTGAAGCTTTCTTT.

This chain links TRBV5-5 with TRBJ2-5, with a possible D match to TRBD2 (7 bases). The CDR3 is made up of 15 amino acids. Between the trimmed V and J ends, which lost 4 bases and 5 bases, there was a span of 18 bases. Germline assignment: CDR1 SGHKS and CDR2 YYEKEE (reference sequence). CDR3 region: CASSPEGGVVETQYF. The DNA for the CDR3 is TGTGCCAGCAGCCCCGAAGGGGGGGTAGTTGAGACCCAGTACTTC.

The chain joins TRBV7-3 to TRBJ2-7; no clear D. This CDR3 has 14 amino acids. The germline V gene has CDR1 SGHTA and CDR2 FQGTGA. Trimming removed 2 bases at V and 0 bases at J, with 8 bases between. CDR3 DNA: TGTGCCAGCAGCTTACGAAGCTCCTCCTACGAGCAGTACTTC. Translated, it gives CASSLRSSSYEQYF.

The rearrangement uses TRBV6-4 and TRBJ2-7; 7 bases align to TRBD1. CDR3 length equals 12 residues. The J segment lost 3 bases and the V segment lost 10 bases, leaving 6 bases of the junction unmatched. CDR1 MRHNA and CDR2 SNTAGT come from the germline V gene. The DNA for the CDR3 is TGTGCCAACCCGGGACAGAGCTACGAGCAGTACTTC. It codes for CANPGQSYEQYF.

The rearrangement links TRBV21-1 to TRBJ2-1; TRBD2 is taken as the D call from the table, unchecked against the DNA. TRBV21-1 is an annotated pseudogene. The CDR3 sequence is 21 residues long. The CDR3 region has the DNA TGTGCCAGCAGCAAAGCCGCACCGGGACTAGCGGGAGTGGGGCCCTACAATGAGCAGTTCTTC. It is translated as CASSKAAPGLAGVGPYNEQFF.

The chain is built from TRBV28 and TRBJ1-4, with D possibly TRBD1 on 6 matching bases. The length of the CDR3 is 14 residues. Trimming stripped 5 bases from V and 6 bases from J, with 13 bases between. Germline CDR1 reads MDHEN; CDR2 reads SYDVKM. DNA of the CDR3: TGTGCCAGCAGTGAACAGGGTGGAGATGAAAAACTGTTTTTT. Translation: CASSEQGGDEKLFF.

This chain connects TRBV3-1 (or the pseudogene TRBV3-2) to TRBJ1-6; 12 nucleotides agree with TRBD1. V lost 5 bases and J lost 8; bases outside the gene matches: 1. The CDR3 is 14 amino acids. Looked up from germline, CDR1 is LGHDT and CDR2 is YNNKEL (reference sequence). The CDR3 sequence: CASSGDRGHSPLHF. The CDR3 bases are TGTGCCAGCAGCGGGGACAGGGGGCATTCACCCCTCCACTTT.

CDR3 sequence: CASSLAELETYEQYF. For the CDR3, the DNA is TGTGCCAGCAGCTTAGCGGAACTAGAGACCTACGAGCAGTACTTC. The chain joins TRBV7-2 to TRBJ2-7; D may be TRBD2 (5 bases). Germline V gene data show CDR1 as SGHTA and CDR2 as FQGNSA. Trimming took 0 bases from V and 2 from J, leaving 11 bases between them. There are 15 residues in the CDR3. The whole variable domain, filled in from reference TRBV7-2 and TRBJ2-7, reads GAGVSQSPSNKVTEKGKDVELRCDPISGHTALYWYRQSLGQGLEFLIYFQGNSAPDKSGLPSDRFSAERTGGSVSTLTIQRTQQEDSAVYLCASSLAELETYEQYFGPGTRLTVT.

Points on this clone: The germline gene is not matched at one end of the junction; a read error may be the cause. This chain connects TRBV5-1 to TRBJ2-4; 10 nucleotides align to TRBD1. This CDR3 comprises 12 residues. CDR1 SGHRS and CDR2 YFSETQ come from the germline V gene. CDR3 DNA: TGCGCCAGCAGCTTGGGACAGGGGGCGCGGGACTTC. It encodes CASSLGQGARDF.

The CDR3 DNA reads as TGTGCCAGCAGTTTTGACAGGGAGGTTAGGAACACTGAAGCTTTCTTT. Its translation is CASSFDREVRNTEAFF. This sequence joins TRBV27 and TRBJ1-1, with TRBD1 matching over 7 bases. The germline CDR1 and CDR2 sequences are MNHEY and SMNVEV (reference sequence). V lost 3 bases and J lost 1; bases outside the gene matches: 8. The CDR3 is 16 residues long.

The gene calls are TRBV28 and TRBJ1-3, with D tentatively TRBD1 (5 bases). CDR1 and CDR2 from the germline V gene are MDHEN and SYDVKM. The V end lost 5 bases, the J end lost 0 bases, and 17 bases lay between the germline ends. This CDR3 is 17 amino acids long. The CDR3 sequence: CASSLSGARISGNTIYF. The CDR3 DNA reads as TGTGCCAGCAGTCTCAGTGGGGCCAGAATCTCTGGAAACACCATATATTTT.